This T cell receptor beta chain was documented in a study of T-cell reconstitution after alpha-beta-depleted transplantation in children listed by TCRdb under 2016. Turning to the overall study: T-cell immune reconstitution after TCRalphabeta/CD19-depleted allogeneic hematopoietic cell transplantation in children was quantitatively tracked in the study by means of TCR repertoire profiling.

The library was generated by PCR. The sample was run on an Illumina HiSeq 2500. To normalize quantification of the TCRbeta repertoire, the TCR libraries were built with molecular barcoding that relied on unique molecular identifiers. The public reads were reprocessed in TCRdb via fastp at Q25 and MiXCR, keeping in-frame beta chains. Every entry covers one CDR3 protein and lists the most common genes and DNA from its rows. For this sample there are a few hundred thousand distinct CDR3 sequences; about 24% appear just once. More than 4.5% of the sample belongs to the ten largest clones. This clonotype has more than one count but fewer than ten. The antigen it recognizes is unknown. Qualities for individual bases were not recorded, and no much larger clone is one base off. General study outcomes and caveats: In some patients, the high TCRbeta diversity seen at day 60 was put down to recipient T cells and intrathymic progenitors that had survived conditioning. Over the following months the frequencies of hyperexpanded clones went down, and after one year T-cell counts and TCRbeta diversity were mostly credited to newly produced T cells. Apparently early alphabetaT-cell count recovery about two months after transplant reportedly relied on only several hundred rapidly expanded clones derived from non-depleted graft cells.

The treatment or condition tag for this specimen amounts to: allogeneic hematopoietic cell transplantation with graft depleted of TCRalphabeta T cells and CD19 B cells. Transplant recipients were children who received TCRalphabeta/CD19-depleted allogeneic hematopoietic cell grafts. Specimen: PBMCs, mostly from graft donor cells, collected 360 days after TCRalphabeta/CD19-depleted stem cell transplant. This receptor was identified in a female patient aged 2 to 10 who had a stem cell transplant for congenital amegakaryocytic thrombocytopenia, so the T cells may come from the graft donor.

The DNA sequence is TGTGCCAGCAGCCAATTATCAGAAACCTATGGCTACACCTTC. Protein translation: CASSQLSETYGYTF. The sequence joins TRBV3-1 to TRBJ1-2, with no confidently assigned D gene. Sequences LGHDT (CDR1) and YNNKEL (CDR2) are obtained from the germline V gene (reference sequence). V loses 2 bases, J loses 4 bases, and the germline ends lie 11 bases apart. CDR3 length: 14 amino acids, cysteine to phenylalanine. Left in the record is the CDR3 DNA by itself, 42 bases read in frame from the first base.